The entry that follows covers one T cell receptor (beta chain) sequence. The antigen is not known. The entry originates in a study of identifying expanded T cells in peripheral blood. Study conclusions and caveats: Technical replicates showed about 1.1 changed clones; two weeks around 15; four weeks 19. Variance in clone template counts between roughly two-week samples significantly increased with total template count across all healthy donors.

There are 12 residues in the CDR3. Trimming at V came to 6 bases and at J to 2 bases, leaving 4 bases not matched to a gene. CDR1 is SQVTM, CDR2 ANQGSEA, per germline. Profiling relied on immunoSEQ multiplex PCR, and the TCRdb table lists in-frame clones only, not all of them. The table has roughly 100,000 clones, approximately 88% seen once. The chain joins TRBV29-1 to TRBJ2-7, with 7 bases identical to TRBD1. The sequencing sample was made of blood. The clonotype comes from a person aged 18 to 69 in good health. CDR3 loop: CSVGTDAYEQYF. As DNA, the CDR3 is TGCAGCGTAGGGACAGACGCCTACGAGCAGTACTTC.